These 32 T cell receptor beta chains share one sample of origin, sequenced in a study of CD8+ T cells in alopecia areata. RNA extraction was followed by reverse transcription into cDNA, which acted as the sequencing template. The protocol was immunoSEQ multiplex PCR, while the TCRdb copy is restricted to in-frame clones and leaves out a portion. The sample carries roughly 200,000 clones, roughly 50% recorded once. Treatment indicated: oral pan-JAK inhibitor, 5-10 mg twice daily. The input for sequencing was CD8+ T cells sorted from blood, taken at week 24, from a patient treated with tofacitinib. The source is a human donor with alopecia areata.

The chain has TRBV15 and TRBJ2-1; no clear D gene. Germline-derived CDR1 and CDR2 are LNHNV and YYDKDF (reference sequence). This CDR3 is built from 15 residues. The ends were cut back, 4 bases at V and 4 bases at J, with 14 bases in the middle. The CDR3 nucleotides are TGTGCCACCAGCAAGGACGGGTCGGGTTACAATGAGCAGTTCTTC. It encodes CATSKDGSGYNEQFF. Using reference TRBV15 and TRBJ2-1 for the parts outside the CDR3, the full variable domain is DAMVIQNPRYQVTQFGKPVTLSCSQTLNHNVMYWYQQKSSQAPKLLFHYYDKDFNNEADTPDNFQSRRPNTSFCFLDIRSPGLGDTAMYLCATSKDGSGYNEQFFGPGTRLTVL.

The chain combines TRBV4-1 with TRBJ2-2; TRBD2 aligns across 8 bases. The ends lost 3 bases at V and 3 bases at J; junction bases unmatched: 9. Germline V gene lookup returns CDR1 MGHRA and CDR2 YSYEKL. The CDR3 loop spans 17 amino acids. CDR3 protein: CASSQRAGVADTGELFF. The CDR3, as DNA: TGCGCCAGCAGCCAGAGAGCGGGGGTTGCGGACACCGGGGAGCTGTTTTTT.

The rearrangement uses TRBV9 and TRBJ2-3, with 9 bases aligning to TRBD2. V dropped 3 bases and J dropped 5; count of bases not matched to a gene: 7. Germline lookup yields CDR1 SGDLS and CDR2 YYNGEE. The CDR3 extends over 15 amino acids. The CDR3 is CASSATSGRGDTQYF. The CDR3, as DNA: TGTGCCAGCAGCGCCACTAGCGGGCGAGGAGATACGCAGTATTTT.

The chain couples TRBV27 to TRBJ2-7; 8 nucleotides line up with TRBD1. Trimming took 2 bases from V and 4 from J; bases not matched to a gene: 7. CDR3 length: 15 residues. Per the germline V gene, CDR1 is MNHEY and CDR2 is SMNVEV (reference sequence). This CDR3 reads CASSLRDRTPYEQYF. The CDR3, as DNA: TGTGCCAGCAGTTTAAGGGACAGGACGCCATACGAGCAGTACTTC.

The chain employs TRBV4-1 and TRBJ2-6, with unresolved D. V gave up 2 bases and J gave up 0 bases, with 8 bases separating them. The CDR3 has 16 amino acids. Per germline, CDR1 MGHRA and CDR2 YSYEKL. CDR3 DNA sequence: TGCGCCAGCAGCCAACCACGATTCTCTGGGGCCAACGTCCTGACTTTC. Translated, it gives CASSQPRFSGANVLTF.

This clone came up a few times. CDR3: CASGPSGGAGYGYTF. The CDR3 nucleotides are TGTGCTAGTGGTCCCTCAGGGGGCGCCGGCTATGGCTACACCTTC. The rearrangement joins TRBV12-5 to TRBJ1-2, with TRBD1 identical over 8 bases. V lost 5 bases and J lost 4; bases outside the gene matches: 9. The CDR3 covers 15 residues. From germline, CDR1 is LGHNT and CDR2 FRNRAP.

V and J are TRBV12-5 and TRBJ2-1, with D unresolved. The CDR3 has 11 residues. V lost 3 bases to trimming and J lost 7 bases, with 4 bases between them. Germline V CDR1 and CDR2: LGHNT, FRNRAP. The CDR3 loop reads CASGFGNEQFF. As DNA, the CDR3 is TGTGCTAGTGGTTTCGGGAATGAGCAGTTCTTC.

About this clone: The junction does not match germline at one end; this may be a read error. The rearrangement uses TRBV5-6 and TRBJ1-2; possibly TRBD1 for D (6 bases). Germline CDR1 is SGHDT and CDR2 is YYEEEE. There are 16 residues in the CDR3. In DNA, the CDR3 is TGTGCCAGCAGGTTGGGGGCCGCAGGACGACGCTATGGCTACACCTTC. This sequence encodes CASRLGAAGRRYGYTF.

The rearrangement joins TRBV13 to TRBJ1-1; 7 bases fit TRBD1. The CDR3 runs to 14 residues. Germline V CDR1 and CDR2: PRHDT, FYEKMQ (reference sequence). J lost 0 bases, V lost 4 bases, and 2 bases had no gene match. This CDR3 is CASSSGQMNTEAFF. The CDR3 DNA reads as TGTGCCAGCAGCTCGGGACAGATGAACACTGAAGCTTTCTTT.

The chain joins TRBV27 to TRBJ2-7, with D possibly matching TRBD2 (5 bases). Between the trimmed V and J ends, which lost 0 bases and 7 bases, there was a span of 10 bases. The CDR3 is made up of 13 amino acids. The V gene's germline CDR1 is MNHEY and CDR2 SMNVEV (reference sequence). In nucleotides, the CDR3 is TGTGCCAGCAGTTTATCCGTGACGGGAGAGCAGTACTTC. Amino acid sequence: CASSLSVTGEQYF.

The J gene is TRBJ2-1, the V gene TRBV29-1; possible D gene TRBD2, 6 bases. The CDR3 contains 14 residues. With 5 bases removed from V and 0 bases from J, the gap between germline ends came to 11 bases. Germline V lookup: CDR1 SQVTM, CDR2 ANQGSEA. CDR3 bases: TGCAGCGTTTTCCTAGCGAGCTCCTACAATGAGCAGTTCTTC. It encodes CSVFLASSYNEQFF.

The gene calls are TRBV6-5 and TRBJ1-1, with D tentatively TRBD1 (6 bases). The CDR3 contains 15 residues. Trimming took off 7 bases at V and 6 bases at J, with 21 bases between the two ends. Per germline, CDR1 MNHEY and CDR2 SVGAGI. The CDR3: CASTQRGRVGSEAFF. CDR3 DNA sequence: TGTGCCAGCACGCAGCGGGGGCGCGTCGGCTCTGAAGCTTTCTTT.

The sample holds a few counts of this clone. CDR3 in amino acids: CASSPYGRGGSDEQFF. CDR3 coding DNA: TGTGCCAGCAGCCCTTATGGACGTGGGGGGAGCGATGAGCAGTTCTTC. J is TRBJ2-1 and V is TRBV11-2; D is possibly TRBD2 (6 bases). The CDR3 is 16 residues long. V lost 5 bases, J lost 8 bases, and 22 bases lay in between. CDR1 is SGHAT, CDR2 FQNNGV, per germline.

This clone occurred once. The gene calls are TRBV5-1 and TRBJ2-1; D might be TRBD1 or TRBD2, each matching 5 bases. The CDR3 extends over 11 amino acids. The germline CDR1 and CDR2 sequences are SGHRS and YFSETQ. The V and J ends lost 3 bases and 15 bases respectively, with 13 bases between them. CDR3 in amino acids: CASSSSAGTFF. The CDR3 region has the DNA TGCGCCAGCAGCTCATCAGCCGGGACGTTCTTC.

This chain links TRBV23-1 with TRBJ2-1; 7 bases line up with TRBD2. TRBV23-1 is classed as an ORF, of uncertain function. This CDR3 has 18 amino acids. J lost 5 bases, V lost 2 bases, and 15 bases had no gene match. The CDR3 reads CASSQTRTRQNLDNEQFF. The CDR3 DNA follows: TGCGCCAGCAGTCAAACCCGGACTAGACAAAACCTAGACAATGAGCAGTTCTTC.

The V and J genes are TRBV15 and TRBJ1-2; D may be TRBD1 (5 bases). The CDR3 is 14 residues long. Looked up from germline, CDR1 is LNHNV and CDR2 is YYDKDF (reference sequence). Trimming took off 6 bases at V and 0 bases at J, with 11 bases between the two ends. The CDR3 region has the DNA TGTGCCACCAGACCGACAGACTCTAACTATGGCTACACCTTC. Amino acid sequence: CATRPTDSNYGYTF.

The chain combines TRBV27 with TRBJ2-7, with D maybe TRBD2 (6 bases). Trimming took off 2 bases at V and 4 bases at J, with 24 bases between the two ends. The CDR3 totals 18 residues. The germline CDR1 and CDR2 sequences are MNHEY and SMNVEV (reference sequence). The CDR3 bases are TGTGCCAGCAGTTTAGCCGACGGAGGGGACCCCCTCAGTTACGAGCAGTACTTC. It is translated as CASSLADGGDPLSYEQYF.

The V and J genes are TRBV6-5 and TRBJ2-7; possible D gene TRBD1, 6 bases. This CDR3 comprises 12 residues. With 5 bases removed from V and 3 bases from J, the gap between germline ends came to 8 bases. CDR1 is MNHEY and CDR2 is SVGAGI in the germline V gene. The CDR3 DNA follows: TGTGCCAGCAGTCAAGGGGGCTACGAGCAGTACTTC. It is translated as CASSQGGYEQYF.

This sequence joins TRBV29-1 and TRBJ2-7; D is uncertain. V lost 5 bases and J lost 2, with 16 bases in between. The CDR3 contains 14 residues. Germline-derived CDR1 and CDR2 are SQVTM and ANQGSEA. The CDR3 sequence is CSVPVLGDPYEQYF. CDR3 in DNA: TGCAGCGTTCCTGTGCTTGGGGATCCCTACGAGCAGTACTTC.

This clone was seen a handful of times. The gene calls are TRBV29-1 and TRBJ2-2, with TRBD1 matching over 10 bases. V shed 7 bases and J 4 bases; nucleotides not matched to a gene: 12. CDR3 length: 16 amino acids. Germline CDR1 SQVTM, CDR2 ANQGSEA. The CDR3 DNA is TGCAGCGCCGCCGGGACAGGGGTGCAATCCACCGGGGAGCTGTTTTTT. Translated: CSAAGTGVQSTGELFF.

The chain has TRBV19 and TRBJ2-7; TRBD1 matches 8 bases. The CDR3 length is 14 residues. Germline CDR1 is LNHDA and CDR2 is SQIVND (reference sequence). V lost 3 bases and J lost 4; bases outside the gene matches: 5. In nucleotides, the CDR3 is TGTGCCAGTAGTATTACAGGGGGTATGTACGAGCAGTACTTC. This encodes CASSITGGMYEQYF.

The V gene is TRBV9, the J gene TRBJ2-7; D might be TRBD2 (5 bases). V lost 0 bases to trimming and J lost 2 bases, with 12 bases between them. Germline V gives CDR1 SGDLS, CDR2 YYNGEE. The CDR3 totals 15 residues. The CDR3 region is CASSVGREHPYEQYF. Here the CDR3 DNA reads TGTGCCAGCAGCGTAGGTAGGGAGCATCCCTACGAGCAGTACTTC.

This sequence joins TRBV13 and TRBJ2-7; the D is unclear. The V and J ends lost 4 bases and 0 bases respectively, with 1 base between them. The CDR3 has 11 amino acids. Germline V gene sequence: CDR1 PRHDT, CDR2 FYEKMQ (reference sequence). The CDR3 sequence is CASSYSYEQYF. In DNA form, the CDR3 reads TGTGCCAGCAGCTACTCCTACGAGCAGTACTTC.

The chain carries TRBV2 and TRBJ1-5; 8 positions agree with TRBD1. This CDR3 has 14 residues. The ends lost 6 bases at V and 4 bases at J; junction bases unmatched: 5. Germline values: CDR1 SNHLY, CDR2 FYNNEI. DNA for the CDR3: TGTGCCAGCAGGGAGAGACAGGGGAATCAGCCCCAGCATTTT. Amino acid sequence: CASRERQGNQPQHF.

In regard to this clone: This likely stems from a read error, as it lies one base from a far larger clone. The genes are TRBV6-1 and TRBJ2-7; perhaps TRBD1 as D (5 bases). This CDR3 has 14 residues. Germline assignment: CDR1 MNHNS and CDR2 SASEGT. V was cut by 5 bases and J by 3 bases, with 14 bases left in between. CDR3 region: CASSPDKEFYEQYF. In DNA, the CDR3 is TGTGCCAGCAGTCCGGACAAGGAATTCTACGAGCAGTACTTC.

This clone was counted between two and nine times. The chain combines TRBV4-2 with TRBJ2-1; D unresolved. Germline V CDR1 and CDR2: LGHNA, YNFKEQ. This CDR3 has 15 amino acids. V was trimmed by 1 base and J by 3 bases, leaving 10 bases between them. CDR3 sequence reads: CASSQVQSSYNEQFF. Written as DNA, the CDR3 is TGTGCCAGCAGCCAAGTTCAGAGCAGCTACAATGAGCAGTTCTTC.

This chain connects TRBV7-9 to TRBJ2-7, with TRBD1 matching over 9 bases. The CDR3 is 16 residues long. Trimming at V came to 5 bases and at J to 4 bases, leaving 12 bases not matched to a gene. Per the germline V gene, CDR1 is SEHNR and CDR2 is FQNEAQ (reference sequence). CDR3 DNA sequence: TGTGCCAGCAGCCCAGATCCCGGACAGGGGCAATACGAGCAGTACTTC. The encoded protein is CASSPDPGQGQYEQYF.

The genes are TRBV9 and TRBJ1-2; 7 bases are a match to TRBD1. The ends lost 4 bases at V and 3 bases at J; junction bases unmatched: 6. Germline values: CDR1 SGDLS, CDR2 YYNGEE. The CDR3 contains 14 residues. CDR3 sequence: CASSPGGVHYGYTF. As DNA, the CDR3 is TGTGCCAGCAGCCCAGGGGGGGTTCACTATGGCTACACCTTC.

V gene TRBV19 combines with J gene TRBJ1-6; D not certain. CDR3 length: 12 residues. With 7 bases removed from V and 8 bases from J, the gap between germline ends came to 9 bases. Germline CDR1 and CDR2: LNHDA and SQIVND (reference sequence). In nucleotides, the CDR3 is TGTGCCAGTACAGGTTACGATTCACCCCTCCACTTT. It yields the protein CASTGYDSPLHF.

The rearrangement links TRBV6-5 to TRBJ2-7, with a possible D match to TRBD1 (6 bases). Germline assignment: CDR1 MNHEY and CDR2 SVGAGI. The ends were cut back, 4 bases at V and 0 bases at J, with 10 bases in the middle. The CDR3 is 14 residues long. The DNA for the CDR3 is TGTGCCAGCAGTTTAGGGGACACCTCCTACGAGCAGTACTTC. Its protein is CASSLGDTSYEQYF.

The chain employs TRBV13 and TRBJ1-5; D remains ambiguous. Trimming pared 0 bases from V and 8 bases from J, leaving 5 bases between. The CDR3 sequence is 12 residues long. Germline CDR1 and CDR2: PRHDT and FYEKMQ (reference sequence). CDR3 sequence: CASSLGREPQHF. The CDR3 nucleotides are TGTGCCAGCAGCTTAGGCCGGGAGCCCCAGCATTTT.

The chain uses TRBV15 and TRBJ2-2; TRBD1 is a possible D gene (6 bases). The CDR3 contains 15 residues. Trimming removed 2 bases at V and 4 bases at J, with 11 bases between. Germline CDR1 reads LNHNV; CDR2 reads YYDKDF (reference sequence). Here the CDR3 DNA reads TGTGCCACCAGCAGAATATACAGGGTCACCGGGGAGCTGTTTTTT. Its protein is CATSRIYRVTGELFF.